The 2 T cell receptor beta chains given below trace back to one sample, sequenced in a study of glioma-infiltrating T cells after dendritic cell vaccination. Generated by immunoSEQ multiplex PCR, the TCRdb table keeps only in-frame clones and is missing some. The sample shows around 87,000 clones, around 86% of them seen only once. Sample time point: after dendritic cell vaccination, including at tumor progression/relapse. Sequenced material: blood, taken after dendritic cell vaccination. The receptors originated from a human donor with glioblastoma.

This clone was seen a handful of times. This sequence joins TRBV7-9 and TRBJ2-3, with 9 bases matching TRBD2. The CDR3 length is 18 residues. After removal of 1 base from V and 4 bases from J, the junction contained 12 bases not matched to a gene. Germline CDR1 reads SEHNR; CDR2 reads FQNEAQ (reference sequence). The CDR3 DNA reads TGTGCCAGCAGCTTAGGCGGAGTGGCGGGGGGGATATCAGATACGCAGTATTTT. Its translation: CASSLGGVAGGISDTQYF.

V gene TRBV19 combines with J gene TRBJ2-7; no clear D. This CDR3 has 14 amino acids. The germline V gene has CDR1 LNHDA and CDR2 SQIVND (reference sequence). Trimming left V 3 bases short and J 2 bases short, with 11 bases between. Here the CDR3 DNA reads TGTGCCAGTAGTATCACATTCACCACCTACGAGCAGTACTTC. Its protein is CASSITFTTYEQYF.